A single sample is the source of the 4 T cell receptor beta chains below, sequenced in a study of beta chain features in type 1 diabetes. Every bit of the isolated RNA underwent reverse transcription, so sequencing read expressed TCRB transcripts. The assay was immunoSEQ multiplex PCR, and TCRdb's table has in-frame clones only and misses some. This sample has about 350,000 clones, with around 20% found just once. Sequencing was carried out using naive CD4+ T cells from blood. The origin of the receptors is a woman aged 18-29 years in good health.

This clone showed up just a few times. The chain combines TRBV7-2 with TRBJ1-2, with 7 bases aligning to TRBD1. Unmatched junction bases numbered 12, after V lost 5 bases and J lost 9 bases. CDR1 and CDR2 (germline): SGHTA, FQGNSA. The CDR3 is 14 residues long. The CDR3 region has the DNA TGTGCCAGCAGCGACGAGGGGGCCCCTCGCCGCTACACCTTC. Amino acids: CASSDEGAPRRYTF.

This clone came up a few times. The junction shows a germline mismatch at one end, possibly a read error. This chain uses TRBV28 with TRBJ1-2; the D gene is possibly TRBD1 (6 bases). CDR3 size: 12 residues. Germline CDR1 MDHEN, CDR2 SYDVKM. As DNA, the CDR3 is TGTGCCAGCAGTCGCTTTGGGGGCGATGCGGCCTTC. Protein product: CASSRFGGDAAF.

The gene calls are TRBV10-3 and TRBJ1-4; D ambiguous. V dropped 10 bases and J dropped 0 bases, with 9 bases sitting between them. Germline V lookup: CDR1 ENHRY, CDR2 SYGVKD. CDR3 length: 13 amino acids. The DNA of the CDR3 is TGTGCCACGAGAGTTGCAACTAATGAAAAACTGTTTTTT. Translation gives CATRVATNEKLFF.

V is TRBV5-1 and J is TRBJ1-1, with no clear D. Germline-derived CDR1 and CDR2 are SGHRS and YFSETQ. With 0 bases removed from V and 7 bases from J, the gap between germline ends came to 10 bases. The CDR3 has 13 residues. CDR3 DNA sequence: TGCGCCAGCAGCTTGGGGGCCGTCGATGAAGCTTTCTTT. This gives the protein CASSLGAVDEAFF. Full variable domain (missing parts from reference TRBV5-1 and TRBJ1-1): KAGVTQTPRYLIKTRGQQVTLSCSPISGHRSVSWYQQTPGQGLQFLFEYFSETQRNKGNFPGRFSGRQFSNSRSEMNVSTLELGDSALYLCASSLGAVDEAFFGQGTRLTVV.